These 7 T cell receptor beta chains originate from one sample sequenced in a study of blood T cell repertoires in COVID-19. Generated by immunoSEQ multiplex PCR, the TCRdb table keeps only in-frame clones and is missing some. The data contain 150,000 or so clones, 75% to 90% of them singletons. Source material: peripheral blood. The receptors come from a man between 18 and 35 years old with COVID-19, enrolled during active disease.

This clone was observed a single time. The genes are TRBV27 and TRBJ2-2; 7 bases are shared with TRBD2. There are 16 residues in the CDR3. From germline, CDR1 is MNHEY and CDR2 SMNVEV (reference sequence). The V and J ends lost 2 bases and 5 bases, in that order; junction bases with no gene match: 8. CDR3 region: CASSLESWGGTGELFF. CDR3 nucleotides: TGTGCCAGCAGTTTAGAAAGTTGGGGAGGGACCGGGGAGCTGTTTTTT.

V usage is TRBV15 and J usage is TRBJ2-2, with 7 bases lining up with TRBD1. Unmatched junction bases numbered 8, after V lost 4 bases and J lost 0 bases. The germline gives CDR1 LNHNV, CDR2 YYDKDF (reference sequence). There are 17 residues in the CDR3. CDR3 sequence reads: CATSMSAGTANTGELFF. CDR3 coding DNA: TGTGCCACCAGCATGTCGGCCGGGACAGCGAACACCGGGGAGCTGTTTTTT.

In this sample, this clone turned up once. The chain joins TRBV9 to TRBJ2-6; TRBD2 might be the D (6 bases). Germline V gene lookup returns CDR1 SGDLS and CDR2 YYNGEE. The CDR3 is 17 residues long. V was cut by 0 bases and J by 2 bases, with 12 bases left in between. The CDR3 sequence is CASSVDPGVPGANVLTF. DNA of the CDR3: TGTGCCAGCAGCGTAGATCCGGGAGTGCCTGGGGCCAACGTCCTGACTTTC.

The chain is built from TRBV5-1 and TRBJ2-7, with a possible D match to TRBD1 (7 bases). Germline CDR1 SGHRS, CDR2 YFSETQ. V lost 7 bases, J lost 3 bases, and 20 bases lay in between. The CDR3 spans 15 residues. The CDR3 region is CASGPGQGGFYEQYF. CDR3 sequence (DNA): TGCGCCAGCGGCCCCGGGCAGGGGGGATTCTACGAGCAGTACTTC.

This chain joins TRBV27 and TRBJ1-2, with TRBD1 matching over 7 bases. The J segment lost 0 bases and the V segment lost 6 bases, leaving 4 bases of the junction unmatched. Germline-derived CDR1 and CDR2 are MNHEY and SMNVEV (reference sequence). This CDR3 is built from 14 residues. Here the CDR3 DNA reads TGTGCCAGCAGGCGGGACAGTGCTAACTATGGCTACACCTTC. It translates to CASRRDSANYGYTF.

This chain uses TRBV30 with TRBJ2-2, with 10 bases aligning to TRBD2. Germline trimming cut 4 bases from V and 3 bases from J; bases unmatched to any gene: 5. The CDR3 totals 15 residues. CDR1 is GTSNPN, CDR2 SVGIG, per germline (reference sequence). The chain's CDR3 is CAWTILAGHTGELFF. The CDR3 nucleotides read TGTGCCTGGACTATACTAGCGGGACACACCGGGGAGCTGTTTTTT. Together with reference TRBV30 and TRBJ2-2, the CDR3 gives the full variable domain: SQTIHQWPATLVQPVGSPLSLECTVEGTSNPNLYWYRQAAGRGLQLLFYSVGIGQISSEVPQNLSASRPQDRQFILSSKKLLLSDSGFYLCAWTILAGHTGELFFGEGSRLTVL.

This clone was seen a single time. This sequence joins TRBV4-1 and TRBJ2-1, with D unresolved. V was cut by 2 bases and J by 0 bases, with 17 bases left in between. The CDR3 has 18 residues. The V gene's germline CDR1 is MGHRA and CDR2 YSYEKL. CDR3: CASSQIPPTASSYNEQFF. As DNA, the CDR3 is TGCGCCAGCAGCCAAATCCCTCCTACCGCGAGCTCCTACAATGAGCAGTTCTTC.